This T cell receptor beta chain was captured by sequencing in a study of shared clonotypes between healthy human individuals. The CDR3 sequence is 15 residues long. The germline gives CDR1 SGHTA, CDR2 FQGTGA. V dropped 5 bases and J dropped 0 bases, with 12 bases sitting between them. Clones were read by immunoSEQ multiplex PCR, and TCRdb kept only the in-frame ones, dropping some. The table lists about 2,200,000 clones, 93% of them singletons. Naive CD8 cells lacked CD45RO and underwent positive selection for CCR7, leaving out terminally differentiated effector memory CD45RA+ cells. The chain is built from TRBV7-3 and TRBJ2-3; D is unresolved. The receptor was derived from a man younger than 30 in good health. Some clones in this sample may be carry-over from other donors' samples. Input material: naive CD8+ T cells from PBMCs. CDR3 amino acids: CASSQQPGSTDTQYF. The CDR3 nucleotides are TGTGCCAGCAGCCAACAACCCGGCAGCACAGATACGCAGTATTTT. Based on the CDR3 plus reference TRBV7-3 and TRBJ2-3, the full variable domain is GAGVSQTPSNKVTEKGKYVELRCDPISGHTALYWYRQSLGQGPEFLIYFQGTGAADDSGLPNDRFFAVRPEGSVSTLKIQRTERGDSAVYLCASSQQPGSTDTQYFGPGTRLTVL.